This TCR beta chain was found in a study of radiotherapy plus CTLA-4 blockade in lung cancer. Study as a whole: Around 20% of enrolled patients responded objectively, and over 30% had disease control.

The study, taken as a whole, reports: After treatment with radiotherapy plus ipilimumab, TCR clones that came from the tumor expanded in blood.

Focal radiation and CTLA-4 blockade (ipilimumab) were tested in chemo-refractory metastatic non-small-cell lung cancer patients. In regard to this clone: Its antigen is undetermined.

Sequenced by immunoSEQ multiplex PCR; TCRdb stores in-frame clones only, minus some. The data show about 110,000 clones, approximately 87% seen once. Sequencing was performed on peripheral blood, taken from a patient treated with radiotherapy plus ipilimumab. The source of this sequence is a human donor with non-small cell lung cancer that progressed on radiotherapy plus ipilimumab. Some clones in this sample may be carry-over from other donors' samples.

In DNA, the CDR3 is TGTGCCAGCAGCCAAGCCCTTAGGAGCTCCTACAATGAGCAGTTCTTC. Protein sequence: CASSQALRSSYNEQFF. V is TRBV4-2 and J is TRBJ2-1; D call uncertain. Between the trimmed V and J ends, which lost 1 base and 0 bases, there was a span of 10 bases. The CDR3 contains 16 residues. CDR1 is LGHNA, CDR2 YNFKEQ, per germline.